A single sample is the source of the 26 T cell receptor beta chains below, sequenced in a study of T cells in tuberculosis. Here immunoSEQ multiplex PCR was the method, and the copy in TCRdb shows in-frame clones only, minus some. This repertoire shows approximately 30,000 clones, about 89% found once; its top ten account for about 2.2%. The sequenced sample consisted of PBMCs. The receptors shown here come from a donor under 30 with latent tuberculosis or without tuberculosis infection.

The chain uses TRBV6-1 and TRBJ2-1; D not resolved. From germline, CDR1 is MNHNS and CDR2 SASEGT. V was trimmed by 0 bases and J by 10 bases, leaving 10 bases between them. CDR3 length equals 13 residues. The CDR3 nucleotides are TGTGCCAGCAGTGAAGCTCCGGGTTACGAGCAGTTCTTC. It is translated as CASSEAPGYEQFF.

The rearrangement links TRBV7-9 to TRBJ2-7, with D unclear. V lost 2 bases, J lost 1 base, and 12 bases lay in between. The CDR3 covers 15 residues. Germline V gives CDR1 SEHNR, CDR2 FQNEAQ (reference sequence). This CDR3 is CASSLIEPGSYEQYF. The CDR3 DNA reads as TGTGCCAGCAGCTTAATAGAACCAGGATCCTACGAGCAGTACTTC.

This clone was counted a single time. The gene calls are TRBV25-1 and TRBJ2-1; D may be TRBD2 (6 bases). This CDR3 region has 16 residues. Germline CDR1 MGHDK, CDR2 SYGVNS. V lost 8 bases to trimming and J lost 0 bases, with 17 bases between them. The CDR3 loop reads CASSPSRESSYNEQFF. The CDR3 DNA reads TGTGCCAGCTCCCCCTCCCGGGAGAGCTCCTACAATGAGCAGTTCTTC.

J is TRBJ2-1 and V is TRBV13, with D possibly being TRBD2 (6 bases). Per germline, CDR1 PRHDT and CDR2 FYEKMQ (reference sequence). The CDR3 contains 13 residues. The V end was cut by 0 bases, the J end by 8 bases, with 8 bases between. The CDR3 sequence: CASSLGGGDEQFF. The CDR3, as DNA: TGTGCCAGCAGCTTAGGCGGGGGTGATGAGCAGTTCTTC.

This clone appeared a single time. The chain uses TRBV9 and TRBJ2-2; TRBD1 agrees at 8 bases. The trim removed 3 bases at V and 1 base at J, leaving 2 bases unmatched. This CDR3 has 15 residues. Per germline, CDR1 SGDLS and CDR2 YYNGEE. The CDR3 nucleotides are TGTGCCAGCAGCGGTGGACAGGGGAACACCGGGGAGCTGTTTTTT. Amino acid sequence: CASSGGQGNTGELFF. Looking up the rest from reference TRBV9 and TRBJ2-2 gives the full variable domain: DSGVTQTPKHLITATGQRVTLRCSPRSGDLSVYWYQQSLDQGLQFLIQYYNGEERAKGNILERFSAQQFPDLHSELNLSSLELGDSALYFCASSGGQGNTGELFFGEGSRLTVL.

This rearrangement joins TRBV29-1 to TRBJ2-5, with D tentatively TRBD1 (5 bases). This CDR3 spans 13 amino acids. The germline gives CDR1 SQVTM, CDR2 ANQGSEA. V lost 4 bases, J lost 2 bases, and 11 bases lay in between. In DNA form, the CDR3 reads TGCAGCGTTGTTGACAGCCGACAAGAGACCCAGTACTTC. The encoded protein is CSVVDSRQETQYF.

The chain carries TRBV4-3 and TRBJ2-3; 9 bases match TRBD1. This CDR3 has 21 amino acids. CDR1 is LGHNA and CDR2 is YSLEER in the germline V gene. Trimming at V came to 1 base and at J to 0 bases, leaving 17 bases not matched to a gene. The CDR3 loop reads CASSQGFVGQGKSISTDTQYF. The CDR3 nucleotides are TGCGCCAGCAGCCAAGGTTTTGTAGGACAGGGGAAATCCATTAGCACAGATACGCAGTATTTT.

J is TRBJ1-4 and V is TRBV11-2, with TRBD1 as a possible D gene (5 bases). CDR3 size: 13 residues. Germline loops: CDR1 SGHAT, CDR2 FQNNGV. The germline V and J ends were trimmed by 6 bases and 3 bases, with 8 bases remaining between them. CDR3 sequence: CASRRTPNEKLFF. DNA for the CDR3: TGTGCCAGCAGACGGACACCTAATGAAAAACTGTTTTTT.

The DNA for the CDR3 is TGCGCCAGCAGCCAAGTAATAATCCGGAGCATTGAGCAGTTCTTC. Translating it yields CASSQVIIRSIEQFF. This chain links TRBV4-1 with TRBJ2-1; D unresolved. The germline CDR1 and CDR2 sequences are MGHRA and YSYEKL. Trimming removed 1 base from V and 9 bases from J, with 16 bases in between. The CDR3 runs to 15 residues.

J is TRBJ2-4 and V is TRBV7-2; the match to TRBD2 covers 12 bases. The CDR3 is 14 residues long. The germline V gene has CDR1 SGHTA and CDR2 FQGNSA. Unmatched junction bases numbered 7, after V lost 5 bases and J lost 11 bases. The CDR3 loop reads CASSLGTSGRVQYF. The CDR3 DNA reads as TGTGCCAGCAGCCTCGGGACTAGCGGGCGAGTTCAGTACTTC.

The V gene is TRBV23-1, the J gene TRBJ2-7, with TRBD2 as a possible D gene (6 bases). TRBV23-1 is assigned to the ORF class and has an uncertain function. This CDR3 comprises 16 residues. V was clipped by 0 bases and J by 5 bases, with 17 bases between them. The CDR3 bases are TGCGCCAGCAGTCAATCGGCCCCTAAGGAGGGAGACGAGCAGTACTTC. Its translation: CASSQSAPKEGDEQYF.

This chain uses TRBV5-6 with TRBJ2-7; TRBD1 is a possible D gene (8 bases). CDR1 and CDR2 from the germline V gene are SGHDT and YYEEEE. V shed 4 bases and J shed 3 bases, with 26 bases lying between them. The CDR3 sequence is 18 residues long. The CDR3 coding sequence is TGTGCCAGCAGCCTCTGGACAGGGATCGGGCGGGGGTACTACGAGCAGTACTTC. This gives the protein CASSLWTGIGRGYYEQYF.

CDR3 loop: CASGTDQRGAFF. The CDR3 DNA reads TGTGCCAGCGGCACCGACCAACGGGGAGCTTTCTTT. The J gene is TRBJ1-1, the V gene TRBV28; no reliable D call. The CDR3 has 12 amino acids. Germline V gives CDR1 MDHEN, CDR2 SYDVKM. The V and J ends lost 8 bases and 10 bases respectively, with 17 bases between them.

The chain employs TRBV5-1 and TRBJ2-7; 7 nucleotides line up with TRBD1. With 0 bases clipped from V and 1 base from J, the junction kept 1 base outside the gene matches. The length of the CDR3 is 14 residues. Germline CDR1 is SGHRS and CDR2 is YFSETQ. CDR3 coding DNA: TGCGCCAGCAGCTTGGGACAGGGATCCTACGAGCAGTACTTC. This sequence encodes CASSLGQGSYEQYF. Using reference TRBV5-1 and TRBJ2-7 for the parts outside the CDR3, the full variable domain is KAGVTQTPRYLIKTRGQQVTLSCSPISGHRSVSWYQQTPGQGLQFLFEYFSETQRNKGNFPGRFSGRQFSNSRSEMNVSTLELGDSALYLCASSLGQGSYEQYFGPGTRLTVT.

This clone has just one count. The J gene is TRBJ1-1, the V gene TRBV4-1; TRBD1 aligns across 10 bases. The CDR3 has 15 residues. Germline values: CDR1 MGHRA, CDR2 YSYEKL. Trimming took 4 bases from V and 4 from J; bases not matched to a gene: 6. CDR3 in amino acids: CASSPLWTGGTEAFF. CDR3 coding DNA: TGCGCCAGCAGCCCGCTGTGGACAGGGGGCACTGAAGCTTTCTTT.

The V and J genes are TRBV16 and TRBJ2-1; D is possibly TRBD2 (5 bases). CDR3 length equals 15 residues. Trimming stripped 2 bases from V and 4 bases from J, with 12 bases between. Germline CDR1 reads KGHSY; CDR2 reads FQNENV. The CDR3 loop is CASSQGNGGYNEQFF. The CDR3 DNA reads TGTGCCAGCAGCCAAGGCAACGGAGGATACAATGAGCAGTTCTTC.

V and J are TRBV15 and TRBJ1-1; 7 nucleotides line up with TRBD1. Unmatched junction bases numbered 2, after V lost 0 bases and J lost 1 base. This CDR3 region has 15 residues. The germline V gene has CDR1 LNHNV and CDR2 YYDKDF (reference sequence). In nucleotides, the CDR3 is TGTGCCACCAGCAGAGAAGGGGGCTCGAACACTGAAGCTTTCTTT. It specifies CATSREGGSNTEAFF.

This sequence joins TRBV5-1 and TRBJ2-1, with D maybe TRBD2 (6 bases). Germline V CDR1 and CDR2: SGHRS, YFSETQ. Between the trimmed V and J ends, which lost 6 bases and 1 base, there was a span of 14 bases. The CDR3 loop spans 15 amino acids. CDR3 protein: CASNRDSQSYNEQFF. The CDR3 DNA is TGCGCCAGCAACCGGGACTCCCAATCCTACAATGAGCAGTTCTTC.

The CDR3 DNA follows: TGTGCCAGCAGCACCCGAGGAACGGACTCCTCTGGGGCCAACGTCCTGACTTTC. Translated, it gives CASSTRGTDSSGANVLTF. The rearrangement joins TRBV14 to TRBJ2-6, with D perhaps TRBD2 (5 bases). Trimming stripped 5 bases from V and 0 bases from J, with 17 bases between. The length of the CDR3 is 18 residues. Germline values: CDR1 SGHDN, CDR2 FVKESK. The full variable domain, completed using reference TRBV14 and TRBJ2-6, is EAGVTQFPSHSVIEKGQTVTLRCDPISGHDNLYWYRRVMGKEIKFLLHFVKESKQDESGMPNNRFLAERTGGTYSTLKVQPAELEDSGVYFCASSTRGTDSSGANVLTFGAGSRLTVL.

V gene TRBV11-2 combines with J gene TRBJ2-1, with 7 bases fitting TRBD1. The CDR3 totals 16 residues. Trimming at V came to 5 bases and at J to 0 bases, leaving 7 bases not matched to a gene. Germline V gives CDR1 SGHAT, CDR2 FQNNGV. CDR3 sequence: CASSLPRTGSYNEQFF. CDR3 nucleotide sequence: TGTGCCAGCAGCCTCCCCCGGACAGGCTCCTACAATGAGCAGTTCTTC.

The genes are TRBV6-5 and TRBJ2-3, with D perhaps TRBD2 (6 bases). V was pared by 8 bases and J by 9 bases, with 18 bases between. The CDR3 covers 13 residues. Per germline, CDR1 MNHEY and CDR2 SVGAGI. This CDR3 is CASSARVGGTQYF. The CDR3, as DNA: TGTGCCAGCTCGGCTAGGGTAGGAGGGACGCAGTATTTT.

The rearrangement links TRBV28 to TRBJ1-5; 10 bases align to TRBD1. The CDR3 runs 17 residues. Trimming removed 2 bases from V and 5 bases from J; junction bases left unmatched: 9. Looked up from germline, CDR1 is MDHEN and CDR2 is SYDVKM. The chain's CDR3 is CASSLRDRGKGDQPQHF. In DNA, the CDR3 is TGTGCCAGCAGTTTAAGGGACAGGGGTAAAGGGGATCAGCCCCAGCATTTT. The full variable domain, with the rest looked up from reference TRBV28 and TRBJ1-5, is DVKVTQSSRYLVKRTGEKVFLECVQDMDHENMFWYRQDPGLGLRLIYFSYDVKMKEKGDIPEGYSVSREKKERFSLILESASTNQTSMYLCASSLRDRGKGDQPQHFGDGTRLSIL.

The sample holds one count of this clone. The chain has TRBV5-8 and TRBJ1-5, with D perhaps matching TRBD1 (6 bases). The germline gives CDR1 SGHTS, CDR2 YDEGEE. Deletions cut 4 bases from V and 5 bases from J, with 16 bases between. The CDR3 has 15 amino acids. Written as DNA, the CDR3 is TGTGCCAGCAGCCATCACCCGGGGGGCCATCAGCCCCAGCATTTT. Translation: CASSHHPGGHQPQHF.

This clone was seen once. This chain connects TRBV6-1 to TRBJ1-1; 8 bases map to TRBD1. The CDR3 is 14 residues long. Germline CDR1 MNHNS, CDR2 SASEGT. Trimming at V came to 2 bases and at J to 2 bases, leaving 1 base not matched to a gene. The CDR3 nucleotides are TGTGCCAGCAGTGAAACAGGGGGTAACACTGAAGCTTTCTTT. Protein product: CASSETGGNTEAFF.

This clone turned up a few times. The chain links TRBV7-2 to TRBJ2-1; D is perhaps TRBD1 (6 bases). The CDR3 is 13 residues long. Between the trimmed V and J ends, which lost 5 bases and 8 bases, there was a span of 13 bases. CDR1 and CDR2 from the germline V gene are SGHTA and FQGNSA. The CDR3 sequence is CASSDQGFDEQFF. As DNA, the CDR3 is TGTGCCAGCAGCGACCAGGGGTTCGATGAGCAGTTCTTC.

The V call is TRBV13, the J call TRBJ2-5; 9 nucleotides align to TRBD2. Unmatched junction bases numbered 7, after V lost 3 bases and J lost 2 bases. Germline V gene lookup returns CDR1 PRHDT and CDR2 FYEKMQ (reference sequence). The CDR3 consists of 16 residues. Here the CDR3 DNA reads TGTGCCAGCAGCTTCAGGACTAGCGCAACTCAAGAGACCCAGTACTTC. Translating gives CASSFRTSATQETQYF.